Below, one T cell receptor beta chain is given with its context. Antigen unknown. J lost 8 bases, V lost 5 bases, and 19 bases had no gene match. The CDR3 covers 17 residues. The germline gives CDR1 SGHRS, CDR2 YFSETQ. The table came from immunoSEQ multiplex PCR; TCRdb's copy has only in-frame clones and leaves some out. The sample carries approximately 94,000 clones, approximately 80% recorded once. This entry belongs to a study of OX40 agonist ivuxolimab in advanced cancers. For the study at large: Three patients got partial responses; one had hepatocellular carcinoma and two had cutaneous melanoma. Study findings and constraints: Low normalized T-cell clonal expansion also characterized some of the nonresponders. Specificity for antigen went undetermined in the expanded peripheral T cells.

This receptor was taken from an adult with an advanced solid tumor such as melanoma, head and neck, liver or kidney cancer. This chain joins TRBV5-1 and TRBJ2-1, with 7 bases fitting TRBD1. The sequenced sample was CD4+ or CD8+ T cells sorted from blood, obtained in a trial of the OX40 agonist ivuxolimab. CDR3 nucleotide sequence: TGCGCCAGCAGTTCTGCTACGGGACAGACAAAGAGCGATGAGCAGTTCTTC. It encodes CASSSATGQTKSDEQFF.